The clone carrying this T cell receptor (beta chain) was counted a few times. Data came from immunoSEQ multiplex PCR; TCRdb stores just in-frame clones and leaves some out. Of more than 120,000 clones in the sample, 87% were seen once. This entry is derived from a study of blood T cell repertoires in COVID-19. Study-wide background: Nucleic acid was either cDNA or gDNA, and it came from T cells, B-cell-depleted T cells, or PBMCs.

Germline assignment: CDR1 SEHNR and CDR2 FQNEAQ (reference sequence). V shed 1 base and J shed 3 bases, with 6 bases lying between them. This CDR3 is 13 amino acids long. Material: peripheral blood. The J gene is TRBJ1-1, the V gene TRBV7-9, with a weak D call TRBD1 (5 bases). This receptor was identified in a woman between 45 and 60 years old with acute or convalescent COVID-19. The CDR3 reads CASSLGQHTEAFF. For the CDR3, the DNA is TGTGCCAGCAGCTTAGGACAGCACACTGAAGCTTTCTTT.